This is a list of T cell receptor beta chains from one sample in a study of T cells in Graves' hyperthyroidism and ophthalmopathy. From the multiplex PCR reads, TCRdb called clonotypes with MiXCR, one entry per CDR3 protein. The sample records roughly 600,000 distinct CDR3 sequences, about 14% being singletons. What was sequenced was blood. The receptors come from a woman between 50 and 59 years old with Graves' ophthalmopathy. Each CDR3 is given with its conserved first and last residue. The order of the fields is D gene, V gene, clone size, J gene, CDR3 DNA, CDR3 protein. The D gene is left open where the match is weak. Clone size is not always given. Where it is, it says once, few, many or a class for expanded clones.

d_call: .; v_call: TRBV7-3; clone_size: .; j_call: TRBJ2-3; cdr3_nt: TGTGCCAGCAGCTTCGAGGAACACGGGTCAGATACGCAGTATTTT; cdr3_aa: CASSFEEHGSDTQYF
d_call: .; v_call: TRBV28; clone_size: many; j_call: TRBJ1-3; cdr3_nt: TGTGCCAGCACCTCGGGGGGAACTGGAAACACCATATATTTT; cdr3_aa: CASTSGGTGNTIYF
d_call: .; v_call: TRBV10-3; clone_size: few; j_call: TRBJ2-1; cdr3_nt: TGTGCCATCGGGACTGGAGAACTATACAATGAGCAGTTCTTC; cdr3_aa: CAIGTGELYNEQFF
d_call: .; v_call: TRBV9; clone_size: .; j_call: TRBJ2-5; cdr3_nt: TGTGCCAGCAGCGTAGAACCCCTCCAAGAGACCCAGTACTTC; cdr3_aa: CASSVEPLQETQYF
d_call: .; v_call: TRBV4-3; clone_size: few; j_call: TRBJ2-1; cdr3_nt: TGCGCCAGCAGCCAGGACGGACCGTCCTACAATGAGCAGTTCTTC; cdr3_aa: CASSQDGPSYNEQFF
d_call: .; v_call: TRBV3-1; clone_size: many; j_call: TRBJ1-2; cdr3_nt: TGTGCCAGCAGCCAGGCCGGACAGACCTTCTATGGCTACACCTTC; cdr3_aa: CASSQAGQTFYGYTF
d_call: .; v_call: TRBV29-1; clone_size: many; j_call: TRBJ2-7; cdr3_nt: TGCAGCGTTGAAGGGGACGAGCAGTACTTC; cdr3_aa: CSVEGDEQYF
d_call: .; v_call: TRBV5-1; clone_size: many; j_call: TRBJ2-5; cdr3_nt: TGCGCCAGCAGCTTGGCCGTAGTCGGAGAGACCCAGTACTTC; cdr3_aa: CASSLAVVGETQYF
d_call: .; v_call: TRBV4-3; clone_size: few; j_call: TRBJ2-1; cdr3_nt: TGCGCCAGCAGCCAAGACGGTCCCGCGAGCTCCTACAATGAGCAGTTCTTC; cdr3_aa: CASSQDGPASSYNEQFF
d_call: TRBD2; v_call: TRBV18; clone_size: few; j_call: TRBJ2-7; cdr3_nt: TGTGCCAGCTCACCGACTAGCGGGAGGGCCTGGAGGGAGCAGTACTTC; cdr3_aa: CASSPTSGRAWREQYF
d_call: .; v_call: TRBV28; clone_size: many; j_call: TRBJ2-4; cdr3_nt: TGTGCCAGCAGTTCCTGGAAGGAAAGTGCCAAAAACATTCAGTACTTC; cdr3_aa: CASSSWKESAKNIQYF
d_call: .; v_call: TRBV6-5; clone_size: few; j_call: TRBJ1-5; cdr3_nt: TGTGCCAGCAGTTACTCAGGGGGTAGCGGCAATCGGCCCCAGCATTTT; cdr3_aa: CASSYSGGSGNRPQHF
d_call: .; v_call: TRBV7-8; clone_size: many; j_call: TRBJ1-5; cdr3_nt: TGTGCCAGCAGCTTAAGGACAGAGGGTGATCAGCCCCAGCATTTT; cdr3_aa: CASSLRTEGDQPQHF
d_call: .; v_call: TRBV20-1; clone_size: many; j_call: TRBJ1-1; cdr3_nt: TGCAGTGCTAGAGATGGTCCCACTGAAGCTTTCTTT; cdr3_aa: CSARDGPTEAFF
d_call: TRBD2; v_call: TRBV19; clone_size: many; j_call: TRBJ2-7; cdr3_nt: TGTGCCAGTAGTATCCATCCTAGCGGGAGAACGCTCTACGAGCAGTACTTC; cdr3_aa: CASSIHPSGRTLYEQYF
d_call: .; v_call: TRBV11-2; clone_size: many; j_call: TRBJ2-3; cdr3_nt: TGTGCCAGCAGCTTAGCCGACCGGCTGGAGGATAGCGATACGCAGTATTTT; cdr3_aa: CASSLADRLEDSDTQYF
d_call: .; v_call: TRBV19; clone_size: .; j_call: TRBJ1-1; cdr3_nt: TGTGCCAGTAGTCCCCGGAGAGGAGCTGAAGCTTTCTTT; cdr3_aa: CASSPRRGAEAFF
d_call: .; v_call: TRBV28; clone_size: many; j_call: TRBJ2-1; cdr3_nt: TGTGCCAGCAGCTTAGGCTACAATGAGCAGTTCTTC; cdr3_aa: CASSLGYNEQFF
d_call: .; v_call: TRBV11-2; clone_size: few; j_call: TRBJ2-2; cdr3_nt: TGTGCCAGCAGCTTAGCGCGGGCCGGGGAGCTGTTTTTT; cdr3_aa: CASSLARAGELFF
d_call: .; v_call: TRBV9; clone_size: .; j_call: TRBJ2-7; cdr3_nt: TGTGCCAGCAGCGTAGGGGATGTAGACTCCGAGCAGTACTTC; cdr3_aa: CASSVGDVDSEQYF
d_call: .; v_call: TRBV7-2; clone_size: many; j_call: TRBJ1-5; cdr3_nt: TGTGCCAGCAGCGAAGGGGATGAGGAGCCCCAGCATTTT; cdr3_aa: CASSEGDEEPQHF
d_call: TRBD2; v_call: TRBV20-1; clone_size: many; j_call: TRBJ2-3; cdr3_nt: TGCAGTGCTAGAGACAGACTAGCGGGAGACACAGATACGCAGTATTTT; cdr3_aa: CSARDRLAGDTDTQYF
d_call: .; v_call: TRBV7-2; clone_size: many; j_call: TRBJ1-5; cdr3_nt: TGTGCCAGCAGCTTAAGCCCAGGGTTCAATCAGCCCCAGCATTTT; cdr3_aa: CASSLSPGFNQPQHF
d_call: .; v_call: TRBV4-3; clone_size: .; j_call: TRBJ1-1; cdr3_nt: TGCGCCAGCAGCCAAGATTTGGGCAGTGCGGGCACTGAAGCTTTCTTT; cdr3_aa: CASSQDLGSAGTEAFF
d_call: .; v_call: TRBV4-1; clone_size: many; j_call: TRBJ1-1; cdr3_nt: TGCGCCAGCAGCCAAGTGGGAGTTCTTATGAACACTGAAGCTTTCTTT; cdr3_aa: CASSQVGVLMNTEAFF
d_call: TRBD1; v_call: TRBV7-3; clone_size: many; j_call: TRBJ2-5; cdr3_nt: TGTGCCAGCAGCTCCACAGGGGGCTTAGAGACCCAGTACTTC; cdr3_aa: CASSSTGGLETQYF
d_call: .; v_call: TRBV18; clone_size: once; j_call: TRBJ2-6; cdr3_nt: TGTGCCAGCTCAAATGGCAGGGCTGGGGCCAACGTCCTGACTTTC; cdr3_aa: CASSNGRAGANVLTF
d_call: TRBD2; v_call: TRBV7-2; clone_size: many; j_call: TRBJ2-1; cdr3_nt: TGTGCCAGCAGCTCAGAACCGGGACTAGCAGCCTACAATGAGCAGTTCTTC; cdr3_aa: CASSSEPGLAAYNEQFF
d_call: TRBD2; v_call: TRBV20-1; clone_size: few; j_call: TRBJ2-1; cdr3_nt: TGCAGTGCTAGAATCCCTACCGTAGCGGGATACAATGAGCAGTTCTTC; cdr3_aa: CSARIPTVAGYNEQFF
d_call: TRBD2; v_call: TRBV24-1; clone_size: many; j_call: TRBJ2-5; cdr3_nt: TGTGCCACCAGTGATCCATCAGCGGGAGGAGAGACCCAGTACTTC; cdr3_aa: CATSDPSAGGETQYF
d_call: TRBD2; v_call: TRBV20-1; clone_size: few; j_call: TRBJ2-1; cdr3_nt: TGCAGTGCTAGGACTAGCGGGAGGGGGTCCTACAATGAGCAGTTCTTC; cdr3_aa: CSARTSGRGSYNEQFF
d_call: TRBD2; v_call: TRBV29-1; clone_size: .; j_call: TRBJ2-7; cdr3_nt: TGCAGCGTTGTCTCCGGGACTAGGTTTGCTGTCTCCTACGAGCAGTACTTC; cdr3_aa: CSVVSGTRFAVSYEQYF
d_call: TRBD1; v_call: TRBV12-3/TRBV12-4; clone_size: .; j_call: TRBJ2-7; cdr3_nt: TGTGCCAGCAGCCCCGGGACAGGGCCAACCTACGAGCAGTACTTC; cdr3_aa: CASSPGTGPTYEQYF
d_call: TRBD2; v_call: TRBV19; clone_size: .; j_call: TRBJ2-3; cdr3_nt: TGTGCCAATGCCCGAGGGGGTGGTAGCGGGAGATTGAGCACAGATACGCAGTATTTT; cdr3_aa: CANARGGGSGRLSTDTQYF
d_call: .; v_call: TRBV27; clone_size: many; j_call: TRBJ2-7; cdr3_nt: TGTGCCAGCAGTATCTCGGGACTCCCCTACGAGCAGTACTTC; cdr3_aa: CASSISGLPYEQYF
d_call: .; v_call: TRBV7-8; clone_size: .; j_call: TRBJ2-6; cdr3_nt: TGTGCCAGCAGCTCATTATACTCTGGGGCCAACGTCCTGACTTTC; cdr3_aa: CASSSLYSGANVLTF
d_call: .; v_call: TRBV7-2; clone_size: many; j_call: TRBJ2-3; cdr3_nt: TGTGCCAGCAGCTTAGTAGGTACCACAGATACGCAGTATTTT; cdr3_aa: CASSLVGTTDTQYF